Listed below are T cell receptor beta chains from one sample, sequenced in a study of identical twins. TCRdb re-derived calls from the 5' RACE reads in MiXCR, one entry per CDR3 protein. This table has nearly 900,000 distinct CDR3 sequences, roughly an eighth appearing once. These data also formed part of another study, on yellow fever vaccine responses in identical twins.

Specimen: PBMCs. All receptors come from a woman aged 18-35 years in good health. CDR3s include the opening cysteine and the closing phenylalanine or tryptophan. D genes are given only for firm matches. Where a row states a size, it is once, few, many or the class of an expanded clone; other rows omit it.

CDR3 length,J gene,clone size,D gene,V gene,CDR3 protein,CDR3 DNA
14,TRBJ1-5,few,.,TRBV7-2,CASSPITSNQPQHF,TGTGCCAGCAGCCCCATCACGAGCAATCAGCCCCAGCATTTT
14,TRBJ2-3,many,TRBD2,TRBV28,CASSFSGGSDTQYF,TGTGCCAGCAGTTTTAGCGGGGGCTCGGATACGCAGTATTTT
13,TRBJ2-3,.,TRBD2,TRBV6-1,CASRPTAGGTQYF,TGTGCCAGCAGGCCAACTGCGGGGGGTACGCAGTATTTT
16,TRBJ1-1,few,.,TRBV2,CASREDAGLGNTEAFF,TGTGCCAGTCGTGAAGATGCAGGGCTCGGTAATACTGAAGCTTTCTTT
13,TRBJ1-5,.,.,TRBV10-3,CAISESPTVPQHF,TGTGCCATCAGTGAGTCCCCGACGGTGCCCCAGCATTTT
14,TRBJ1-3,.,TRBD1,TRBV10-3,CAISRTGDGNTIYF,TGTGCCATCAGCCGGACAGGGGATGGAAACACCATATATTTT
16,TRBJ1-1,many,TRBD1,TRBV5-1,CASSSPTGGDSTEAFF,TGCGCCAGCAGCAGCCCGACAGGGGGCGATTCCACTGAAGCTTTCTTT
15,TRBJ1-5,many,.,TRBV3-1,CASSQSRGSNQPQHF,TGTGCCAGCAGCCAATCGAGGGGAAGCAATCAGCCCCAGCATTTT
16,TRBJ1-2,many,.,TRBV4-1,CASSQGRGGPNYGYTF,TGCGCCAGCAGCCAGGGTCGCGGGGGCCCTAACTATGGCTACACCTTC
14,TRBJ2-1,.,.,TRBV5-5,CASSPGGLPNEQFF,TGTGCCAGCAGCCCTGGGGGACTGCCCAATGAGCAGTTCTTC
15,TRBJ1-4,many,.,TRBV6-5,CASSYVQGTNEKLFF,TGTGCCAGCAGTTACGTTCAGGGAACTAATGAAAAACTGTTTTTT
15,TRBJ2-5,few,TRBD1,TRBV7-9,CASSPWGQRGETQYF,TGTGCCAGCAGCCCATGGGGACAGAGGGGAGAGACCCAGTACTTC
16,TRBJ2-1,.,TRBD2,TRBV7-9,CASSLGLAGEYNEQFF,TGTGCCAGCAGCTTAGGACTAGCGGGTGAATACAATGAGCAGTTCTTC
18,TRBJ2-2,.,.,TRBV10-3,CAISDLNKPTANTGELFF,TGTGCCATCAGTGACCTTAACAAACCCACCGCGAACACCGGGGAGCTGTTTTTT
14,TRBJ1-5,.,.,TRBV4-1,CASSQDSGRQPQHF,TGCGCCAGCAGCCAAGACTCCGGGAGGCAGCCCCAGCATTTT
18,TRBJ1-6,few,TRBD1,TRBV5-4,CASSTTGTAAWKNSPLHF,TGTGCCAGCAGTACCACCGGGACAGCAGCATGGAAGAATTCACCCCTCCACTTT
16,TRBJ1-5,few,TRBD1,TRBV6-1,CASRGDRESSNQPQHF,TGTGCCAGCAGAGGGGACAGGGAGTCTAGCAATCAGCCCCAGCATTTT
12,TRBJ2-3,.,.,TRBV3-1,CASSPSRGTQYF,TGTGCCAGCAGCCCCTCCCGCGGTACGCAGTATTTT
14,TRBJ2-2,many,TRBD1,TRBV12-3/TRBV12-4,CASRDREHTGELFF,TGTGCCAGCAGAGACAGGGAGCACACCGGGGAGCTGTTTTTT
12,TRBJ1-1,.,TRBD1,TRBV7-9,CASSPTTGEAFF,TGTGCCAGCAGCCCTACGACAGGGGAAGCTTTCTTT